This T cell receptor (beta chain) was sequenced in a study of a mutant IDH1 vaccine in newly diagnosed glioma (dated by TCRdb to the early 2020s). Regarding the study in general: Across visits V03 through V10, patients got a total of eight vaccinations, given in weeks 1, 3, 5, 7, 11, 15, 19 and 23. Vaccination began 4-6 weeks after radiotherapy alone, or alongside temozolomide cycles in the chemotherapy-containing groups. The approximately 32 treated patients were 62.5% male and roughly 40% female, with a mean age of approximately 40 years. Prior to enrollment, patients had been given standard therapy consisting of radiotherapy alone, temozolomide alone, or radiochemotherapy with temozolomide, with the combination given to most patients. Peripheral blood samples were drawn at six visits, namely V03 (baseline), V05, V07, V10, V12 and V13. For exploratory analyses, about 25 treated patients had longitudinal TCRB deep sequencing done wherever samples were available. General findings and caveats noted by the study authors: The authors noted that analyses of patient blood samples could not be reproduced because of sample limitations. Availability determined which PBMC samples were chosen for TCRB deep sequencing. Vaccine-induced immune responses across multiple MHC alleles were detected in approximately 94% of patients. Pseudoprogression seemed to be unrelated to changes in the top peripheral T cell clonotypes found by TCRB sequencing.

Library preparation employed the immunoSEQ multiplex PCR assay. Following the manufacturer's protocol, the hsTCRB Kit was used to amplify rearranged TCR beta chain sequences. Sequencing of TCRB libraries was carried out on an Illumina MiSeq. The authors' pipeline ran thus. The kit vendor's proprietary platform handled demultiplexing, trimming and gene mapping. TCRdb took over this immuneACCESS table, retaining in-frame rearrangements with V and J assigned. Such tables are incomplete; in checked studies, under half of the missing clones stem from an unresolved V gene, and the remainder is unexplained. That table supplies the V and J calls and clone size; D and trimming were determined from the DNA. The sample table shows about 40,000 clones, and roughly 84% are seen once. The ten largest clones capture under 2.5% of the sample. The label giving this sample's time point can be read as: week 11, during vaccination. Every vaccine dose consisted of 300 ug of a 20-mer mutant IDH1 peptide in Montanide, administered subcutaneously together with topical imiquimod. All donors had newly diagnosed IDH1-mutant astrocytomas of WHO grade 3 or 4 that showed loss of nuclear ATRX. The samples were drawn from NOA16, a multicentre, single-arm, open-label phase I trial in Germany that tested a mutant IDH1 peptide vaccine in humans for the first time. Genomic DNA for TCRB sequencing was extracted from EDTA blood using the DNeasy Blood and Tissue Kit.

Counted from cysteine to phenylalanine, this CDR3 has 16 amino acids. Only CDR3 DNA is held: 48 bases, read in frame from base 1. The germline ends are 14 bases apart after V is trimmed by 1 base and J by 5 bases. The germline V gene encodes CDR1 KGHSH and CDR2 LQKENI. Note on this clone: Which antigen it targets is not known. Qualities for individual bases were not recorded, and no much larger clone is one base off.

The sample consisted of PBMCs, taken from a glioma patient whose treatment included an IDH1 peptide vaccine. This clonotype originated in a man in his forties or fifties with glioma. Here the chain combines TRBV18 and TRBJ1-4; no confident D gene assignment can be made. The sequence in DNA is TGTGCCAGCTCACCACAAACTTCAGGCCTCAATGAAAAACTGTTTTTT. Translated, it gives CASSPQTSGLNEKLFF.